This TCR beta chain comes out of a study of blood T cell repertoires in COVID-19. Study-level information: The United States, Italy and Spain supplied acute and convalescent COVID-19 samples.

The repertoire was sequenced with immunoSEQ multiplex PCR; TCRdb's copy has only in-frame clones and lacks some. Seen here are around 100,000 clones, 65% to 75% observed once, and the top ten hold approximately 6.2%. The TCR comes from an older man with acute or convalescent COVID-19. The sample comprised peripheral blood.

CDR3 DNA: TGTGCCAGCAGCACCGACAGGGGGAGCAGGTACGAGCAGTACTTC. Translated: CASSTDRGSRYEQYF. V usage is TRBV5-4 and J usage is TRBJ2-7; 9 bases map to TRBD1. Germline CDR1 SGHNT, CDR2 YYREEE (reference sequence). J was trimmed by 4 bases and V by 4 bases; bases with no gene match: 9. The length of the CDR3 is 15 residues.